The rows below give T cell receptor beta chains drawn from one sample of a study of early T cells in non-severe SARS-CoV-2 infection. TCRdb analysed the 5' RACE reads with MiXCR anew, one entry per CDR3 protein. The repertoire holds some 40,000 distinct CDR3 sequences, with roughly 4.5% as singletons. Sequences were obtained from whole blood. These receptors were obtained from an adult who was a healthcare worker with PCR-confirmed SARS-CoV-2 infection or an uninfected control (not recorded which). The conserved cysteine and the conserved F or W are not part of the CDR3 here.

v_call	cdr3_aa
TRBV11-2	ASSSRGLAAVPVGNEQF
TRBV18	ASSPGLQSYEQY
TRBV9	ASSPGLGSRANTQY
TRBV29-1	SGERETFNEQF
TRBV7-3	ASSLTWATYNEQF
TRBV29-1	SVAIGQGTYEQY
TRBV20-1	SASHGAATDTQY
TRBV5-1	ASSFQGKGEAF
TRBV19	ASSIGYIPDYLSGANVLT
TRBV6-5	ASREGTVSTDTQY